The clone carrying this T cell receptor (beta chain) showed up just once. This entry is derived from a study of blood T cell repertoires in COVID-19. Study background: The analysed material was cDNA or gDNA that came from T cells, B-cell-depleted T cells, or PBMCs.

V lost 2 bases and J lost 0, with 5 bases in between. The CDR3 is 13 residues long. The germline CDR1 and CDR2 sequences are MNHEY and SMNVEV (reference sequence). The method was immunoSEQ multiplex PCR; TCRdb's version includes in-frame clones alone and lacks a portion of them. In the table there are about 60,000 clones, approximately 86% of which are singletons. The chain joins TRBV27 to TRBJ2-7; no clear D gene. The receptor comes from a woman at least 80 years old with active COVID-19. The material sequenced was peripheral blood. In DNA form, the CDR3 reads TGTGCCAGCAGTTTACAGGACTCCTACGAGCAGTACTTC. It specifies CASSLQDSYEQYF.